This TCR beta chain stems from a study of identical twins. In every case, the donor was a healthy Caucasian. V shed 1 base and J 7 bases; nucleotides not matched to a gene: 9. Germline V gene lookup returns CDR1 MGHRA and CDR2 YSYEKL. CDR3 length: 15 amino acids. One entry per CDR3 protein results from TCRdb running MiXCR on the 5' RACE reads. The table includes 1,800,000 or so distinct CDR3 sequences, about 30% detected once. The TCR sequence derives from a newborn girl in good health. This chain uses TRBV4-1 with TRBJ2-7; the match to TRBD1 covers 8 bases. Sample: cord blood. The CDR3 sequence is CASSQVGRGRGEQYF. Here the CDR3 DNA reads TGCGCCAGCAGCCAAGTCGGCAGGGGGCGCGGGGAGCAGTACTTC.